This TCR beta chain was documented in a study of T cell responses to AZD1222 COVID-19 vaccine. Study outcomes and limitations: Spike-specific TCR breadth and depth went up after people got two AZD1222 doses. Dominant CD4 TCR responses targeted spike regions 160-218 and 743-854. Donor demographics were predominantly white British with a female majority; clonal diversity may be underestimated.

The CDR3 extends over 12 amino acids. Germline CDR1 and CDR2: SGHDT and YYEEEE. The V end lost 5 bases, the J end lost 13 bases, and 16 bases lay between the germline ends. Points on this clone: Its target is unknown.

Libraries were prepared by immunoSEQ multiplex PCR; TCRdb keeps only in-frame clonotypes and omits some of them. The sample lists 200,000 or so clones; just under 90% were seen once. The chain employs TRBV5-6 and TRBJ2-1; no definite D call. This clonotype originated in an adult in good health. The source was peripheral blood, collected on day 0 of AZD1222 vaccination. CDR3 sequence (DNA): TGTGCCAGCAGTTCTGGACGGGTCCCACAGTTCTTC. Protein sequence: CASSSGRVPQFF.